These T cell receptor beta chains were read from a single sample in a study of cytomegalovirus exposure and HLA in healthy donors. Using immunoSEQ multiplex PCR, the repertoire was profiled, and TCRdb retains in-frame clones only, with some absent. The sample has 25,000 to 30,000 clones, around 70% seen once. Sequences were obtained from PBMCs. These receptors were obtained from a woman in her forties or fifties in good health and CMV-seronegative. The CDR3 runs from the conserved cysteine through the conserved F or W. A D gene is named only where the DNA matches it firmly. Clone size is shown for a subset of rows, as once, few, many or a class of expanded clone.

TRBJ2-6 | TRBV29-1 | 13 | - | - | CSVKLSGANVLTF | TGCAGCGTCAAACTCTCTGGGGCCAACGTCCTGACTTTC
TRBJ2-6 | TRBV6-4 | 16 | few | - | CASSQEAASGANVLTF | TGTGCCAGCTCCCAGGAGGCGGCTTCTGGGGCCAACGTCCTGACTTTC
TRBJ2-7 | TRBV15 | 13 | - | TRBD1 | CATSGDRYYEQYF | TGTGCCACCAGCGGGGACAGATACTACGAGCAGTACTTC
TRBJ1-5 | TRBV6-1 | 14 | medium-sized | - | CASRLQGGNQPQHF | TGTGCCAGCAGGCTACAGGGTGGTAATCAGCCCCAGCATTTT
TRBJ1-1 | TRBV7-9 | 14 | few | - | CASSLDRWGTEAFF | TGTGCCAGCAGCTTAGACAGGTGGGGTACTGAAGCTTTCTTT
TRBJ1-1 | TRBV15 | 14 | - | - | CATSREHKNTEAFF | TGTGCCACCAGCAGAGAGCACAAGAACACTGAAGCTTTCTTT
TRBJ1-2 | TRBV6-1 | 13 | - | TRBD1 | CASSSGGGYGYTF | TGTGCCAGCAGCTCAGGGGGTGGATATGGCTACACCTTC
TRBJ2-7 | TRBV29-1 | 12 | - | TRBD1 | CSVDDRVGEQYF | TGCAGCGTAGATGACAGGGTTGGAGAGCAGTACTTC
TRBJ2-7 | TRBV5-1 | 14 | - | TRBD1 | CASSPRGSAYEQYF | TGCGCCAGCAGCCCCAGGGGGTCCGCCTACGAGCAGTACTTC
TRBJ2-2 | TRBV5-6 | 16 | - | - | CASSLTGSANTGELFF | TGTGCCAGCAGCTTGACAGGGTCTGCGAACACCGGGGAGCTGTTTTTT
TRBJ2-5 | TRBV4-1 | 12 | - | - | CASLQGGETQYF | TGCGCCAGCCTACAGGGTGGAGAGACCCAGTACTTC
TRBJ2-3 | TRBV7-9 | 14 | few | - | CASSLGGATDTQYF | TGTGCCAGCAGCTTAGGTGGGGCCACAGATACGCAGTATTTT
TRBJ1-2 | TRBV7-9 | 14 | - | TRBD1 | CASSPPGQLYGYTF | TGTGCCAGCAGCCCCCCGGGACAGCTCTATGGCTACACCTTC
TRBJ2-5 | TRBV5-1 | 11 | - | - | CASSYEETQYF | TGCGCCAGCAGCTATGAGGAGACCCAGTACTTC
TRBJ1-1 | TRBV2 | 12 | few | TRBD1 | CASGQGASEAFF | TGTGCCAGCGGACAGGGGGCCTCTGAAGCTTTCTTT
TRBJ2-5 | TRBV6-1 | 12 | - | - | CASSVVVETQYF | TGTGCCAGCAGTGTCGTTGTGGAGACCCAGTACTTC
TRBJ1-1 | TRBV29-1 | 13 | - | TRBD1 | CSGNRDRVEVAFF | TGCAGCGGCAACCGGGACAGGGTGGAGGTAGCTTTCTTT
TRBJ1-6 | TRBV14 | 16 | - | - | CASSPVRERGNSPLHF | TGTGCCAGCAGTCCTGTGCGTGAACGAGGGAATTCACCCCTCCACTTT
TRBJ2-7 | TRBV6-5 | 14 | - | - | CASSRGTEDYEQYF | TGTGCCAGCAGTCGCGGGACTGAAGACTACGAGCAGTACTTC
TRBJ1-1 | TRBV27 | 13 | - | - | CASTSWRDTEAFF | TGTGCCAGCACTTCTTGGCGGGACACTGAAGCTTTCTTT
TRBJ1-2 | TRBV19 | 12 | - | - | CASIGSNYGYTF | TGTGCCAGTATCGGGAGCAACTATGGCTACACCTTC
TRBJ2-7 | TRBV5-4 | 14 | - | TRBD2 | CASSPRGAGYEQYF | TGTGCCAGCAGCCCGCGGGGGGCCGGTTACGAGCAGTACTTC
TRBJ1-1 | TRBV28 | 10 | - | - | CASSDREAFF | TGTGCCAGCAGCGACAGGGAAGCTTTCTTT
TRBJ1-4 | TRBV29-1 | 11 | - | - | CSVGHNEKLFF | TGCAGCGTGGGGCATAATGAAAAACTGTTTTTT
TRBJ2-6 | TRBV5-4 | 15 | medium-sized | - | CATETGGAGANVLTF | TGTGCCACCGAAACGGGGGGCGCTGGGGCCAACGTCCTGACTTTC
TRBJ2-5 | TRBV5-1 | 13 | few | - | CASSPGIQETQYF | TGCGCCAGCTCTCCGGGGATCCAAGAGACCCAGTACTTC
TRBJ2-7 | TRBV6-5 | 14 | - | TRBD1 | CASSAGTGGAEQYF | TGTGCCAGCAGCGCCGGGACAGGGGGCGCGGAGCAGTACTTC
TRBJ1-2 | TRBV5-6 | 14 | - | - | CASSLGTEWLGYTF | TGTGCCAGCAGCTTGGGGACAGAGTGGCTTGGCTACACCTTC
TRBJ1-1 | TRBV9 | 14 | - | TRBD1 | CASSRGQGMIKAFF | TGTGCCAGCAGCAGAGGACAGGGTATGATTAAAGCTTTCTTT
TRBJ1-4 | TRBV29-1 | 13 | - | TRBD1 | CSVEYRGLPGVFF | TGCAGCGTTGAGTACAGGGGACTGCCAGGGGTGTTTTTT
TRBJ2-7 | TRBV2 | 12 | - | - | CASSALTYEQYF | TGTGCCAGCAGCGCGCTGACCTACGAGCAGTACTTC
TRBJ2-7 | TRBV5-1 | 15 | - | TRBD1 | CASSETGTAYSGQYF | TGCGCCAGCAGCGAAACCGGGACAGCGTATTCCGGGCAGTACTTC
TRBJ1-5 | TRBV5-1 | 15 | - | TRBD1 | CASSLEGARNQPQHF | TGCGCCAGCAGCTTGGAGGGGGCGCGGAATCAGCCCCAGCATTTT
TRBJ2-3 | TRBV6-5 | 15 | - | - | CASKARGSYTDTQYF | TGTGCCAGCAAGGCCCGAGGGAGCTACACAGATACGCAGTATTTT
TRBJ1-5 | TRBV6-1 | 14 | - | TRBD1 | CASKTQGSGQPQHF | TGTGCCAGCAAAACACAGGGGTCCGGTCAGCCCCAGCATTTT
TRBJ2-3 | TRBV5-1 | 13 | - | - | CASSRAPADTQYF | TGCGCCAGCAGCCGAGCGCCGGCAGATACGCAGTATTTT
TRBJ2-7 | TRBV11-2 | 15 | few | - | CASSFRDTHPYEQYF | TGTGCCAGCAGCTTTAGGGACACGCACCCCTACGAGCAGTACTTC
TRBJ2-7 | TRBV7-9 | 13 | once | - | CASSLAATYEQYF | TGTGCCAGCAGCTTAGCGGCCACCTACGAGCAGTACTTC
TRBJ2-1 | TRBV19 | 15 | - | TRBD2 | CASSRTSGNYNEQFF | TGTGCCAGTAGTAGGACTAGCGGGAATTACAATGAGCAGTTCTTC
TRBJ2-7 | TRBV10-3 | 15 | - | TRBD2 | CAISDGAGGPVEQYF | TGTGCCATCAGTGACGGAGCGGGAGGGCCTGTCGAGCAGTACTTC
TRBJ2-7 | TRBV7-9 | 13 | - | - | CASRDSLAYEQYF | TGTGCCAGCCGGGACTCCCTAGCCTACGAGCAGTACTTC